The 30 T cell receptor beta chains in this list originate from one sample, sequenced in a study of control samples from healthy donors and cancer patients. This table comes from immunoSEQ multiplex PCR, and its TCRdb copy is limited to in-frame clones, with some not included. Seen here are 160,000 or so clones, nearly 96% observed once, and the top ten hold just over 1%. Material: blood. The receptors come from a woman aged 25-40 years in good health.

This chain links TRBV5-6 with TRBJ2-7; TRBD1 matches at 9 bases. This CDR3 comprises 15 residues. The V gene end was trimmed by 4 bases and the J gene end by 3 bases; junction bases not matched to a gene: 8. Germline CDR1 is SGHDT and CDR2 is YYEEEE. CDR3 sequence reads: CASSLLGQGLYEQYF. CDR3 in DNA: TGTGCCAGCAGCCTACTGGGACAGGGACTCTACGAGCAGTACTTC.

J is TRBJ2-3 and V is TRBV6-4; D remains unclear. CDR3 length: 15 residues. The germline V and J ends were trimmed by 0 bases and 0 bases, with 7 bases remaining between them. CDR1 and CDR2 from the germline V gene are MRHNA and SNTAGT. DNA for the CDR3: TGTGCCAGCAGTGACTCGATGGGGAGCACAGATACGCAGTATTTT. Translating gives CASSDSMGSTDTQYF.

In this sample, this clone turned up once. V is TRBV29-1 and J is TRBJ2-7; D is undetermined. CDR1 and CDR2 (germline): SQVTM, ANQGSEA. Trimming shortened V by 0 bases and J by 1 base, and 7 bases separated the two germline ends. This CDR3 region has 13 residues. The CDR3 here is CSVEESGSYEQYF. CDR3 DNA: TGCAGCGTTGAAGAGTCCGGGTCCTACGAGCAGTACTTC.

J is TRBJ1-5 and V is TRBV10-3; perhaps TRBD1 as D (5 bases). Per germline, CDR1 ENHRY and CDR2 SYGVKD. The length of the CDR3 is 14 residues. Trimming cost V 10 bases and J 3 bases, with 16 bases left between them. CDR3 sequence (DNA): TGTGCCACCGCGGGGGTGGGATCCAATCAGCCCCAGCATTTT. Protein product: CATAGVGSNQPQHF.

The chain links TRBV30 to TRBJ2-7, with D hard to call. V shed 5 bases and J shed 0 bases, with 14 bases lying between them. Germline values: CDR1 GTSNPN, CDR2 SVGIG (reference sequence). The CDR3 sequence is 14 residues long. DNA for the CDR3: TGTGCCTGGGGTCTTGGTCAGGACTCCTACGAGCAGTACTTC. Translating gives CAWGLGQDSYEQYF.

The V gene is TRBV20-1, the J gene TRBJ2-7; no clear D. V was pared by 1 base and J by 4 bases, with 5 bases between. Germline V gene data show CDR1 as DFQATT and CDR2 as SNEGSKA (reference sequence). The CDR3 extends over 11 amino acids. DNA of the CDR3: TGCAGTGCTAGAGTTCAATACGAGCAGTACTTC. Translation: CSARVQYEQYF.

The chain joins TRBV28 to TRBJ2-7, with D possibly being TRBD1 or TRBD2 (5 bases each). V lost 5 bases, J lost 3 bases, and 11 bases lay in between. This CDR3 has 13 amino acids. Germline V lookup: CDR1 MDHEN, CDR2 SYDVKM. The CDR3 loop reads CASSPGPRYEQYF. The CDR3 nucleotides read TGTGCCAGCAGTCCGGGACCCCGCTACGAGCAGTACTTC.

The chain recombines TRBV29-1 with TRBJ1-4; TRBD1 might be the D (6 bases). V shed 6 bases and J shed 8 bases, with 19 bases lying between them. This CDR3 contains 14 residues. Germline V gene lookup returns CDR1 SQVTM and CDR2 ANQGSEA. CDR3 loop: CSVEIVGAEEKLFF. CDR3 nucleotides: TGCAGCGTGGAAATAGTGGGGGCAGAAGAAAAACTGTTTTTT.

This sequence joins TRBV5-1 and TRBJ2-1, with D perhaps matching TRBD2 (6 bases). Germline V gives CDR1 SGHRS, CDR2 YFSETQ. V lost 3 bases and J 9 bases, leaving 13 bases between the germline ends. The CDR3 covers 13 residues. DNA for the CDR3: TGCGCCAGCAGCTCGGGAGCAAATAGTGAGCAGTTCTTC. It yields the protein CASSSGANSEQFF.

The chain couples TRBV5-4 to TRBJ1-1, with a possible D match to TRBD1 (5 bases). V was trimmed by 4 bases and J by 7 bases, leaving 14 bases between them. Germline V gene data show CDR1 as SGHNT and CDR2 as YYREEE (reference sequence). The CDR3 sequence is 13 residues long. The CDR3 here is CASSLGGFDEAFF. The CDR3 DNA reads TGTGCCAGCAGCCTGGGGGGGTTTGATGAAGCTTTCTTT.

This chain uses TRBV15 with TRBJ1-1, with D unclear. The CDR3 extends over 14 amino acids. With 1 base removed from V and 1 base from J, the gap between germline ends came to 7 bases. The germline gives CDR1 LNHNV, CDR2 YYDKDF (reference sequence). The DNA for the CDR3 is TGTGCCACCAGCAGAGCGTTAGAGAACACTGAAGCTTTCTTT. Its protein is CATSRALENTEAFF.

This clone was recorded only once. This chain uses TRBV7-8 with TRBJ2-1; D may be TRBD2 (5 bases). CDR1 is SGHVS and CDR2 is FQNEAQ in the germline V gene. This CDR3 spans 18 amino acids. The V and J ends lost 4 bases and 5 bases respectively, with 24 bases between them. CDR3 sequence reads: CASSSLDGVRERDNEQFF. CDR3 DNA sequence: TGTGCCAGCAGCTCGCTCGACGGAGTGAGGGAGAGAGACAATGAGCAGTTCTTC.

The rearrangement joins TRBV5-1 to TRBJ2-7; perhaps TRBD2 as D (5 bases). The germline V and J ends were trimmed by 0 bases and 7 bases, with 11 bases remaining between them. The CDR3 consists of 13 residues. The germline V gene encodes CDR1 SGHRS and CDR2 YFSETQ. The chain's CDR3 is CASSLARGSEQYF. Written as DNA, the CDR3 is TGCGCCAGCAGCTTGGCCCGGGGTTCGGAGCAGTACTTC.

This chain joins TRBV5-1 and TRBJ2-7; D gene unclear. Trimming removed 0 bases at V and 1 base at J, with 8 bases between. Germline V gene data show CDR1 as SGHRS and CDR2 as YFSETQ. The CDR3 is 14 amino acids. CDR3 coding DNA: TGCGCCAGCAGCTTGGCCGGCAGTTCCTACGAGCAGTACTTC. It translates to CASSLAGSSYEQYF. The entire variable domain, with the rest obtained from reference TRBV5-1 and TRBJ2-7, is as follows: KAGVTQTPRYLIKTRGQQVTLSCSPISGHRSVSWYQQTPGQGLQFLFEYFSETQRNKGNFPGRFSGRQFSNSRSEMNVSTLELGDSALYLCASSLAGSSYEQYFGPGTRLTVT.

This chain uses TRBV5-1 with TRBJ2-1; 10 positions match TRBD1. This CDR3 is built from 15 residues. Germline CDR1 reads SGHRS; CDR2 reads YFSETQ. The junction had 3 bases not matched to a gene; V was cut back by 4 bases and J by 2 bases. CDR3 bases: TGCGCCAGCAGCCCTGACAGGGGGCCCTACAATGAGCAGTTCTTC. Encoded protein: CASSPDRGPYNEQFF.

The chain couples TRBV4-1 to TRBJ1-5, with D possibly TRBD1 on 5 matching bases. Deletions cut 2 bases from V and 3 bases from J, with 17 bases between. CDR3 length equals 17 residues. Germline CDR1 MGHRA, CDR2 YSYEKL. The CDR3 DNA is TGCGCCAGCAGCCAACTGGGATCCGGGGCCCTCAATCAGCCCCAGCATTTT. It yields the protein CASSQLGSGALNQPQHF.

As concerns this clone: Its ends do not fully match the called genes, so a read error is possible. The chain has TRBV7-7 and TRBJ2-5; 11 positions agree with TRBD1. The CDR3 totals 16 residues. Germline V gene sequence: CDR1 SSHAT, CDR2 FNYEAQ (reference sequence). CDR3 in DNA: TGTGCTAGCAGCTCGGAGAGGACAGGGGGCGATGAGACCCAGTACTTC. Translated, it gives CASSSERTGGDETQYF.

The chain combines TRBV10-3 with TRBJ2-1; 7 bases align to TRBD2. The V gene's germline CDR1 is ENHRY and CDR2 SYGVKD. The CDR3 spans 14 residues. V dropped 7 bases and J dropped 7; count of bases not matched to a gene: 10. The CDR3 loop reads CAIKPGLTYNEQFF. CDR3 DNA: TGTGCCATCAAGCCGGGACTAACTTATAATGAGCAGTTCTTC.

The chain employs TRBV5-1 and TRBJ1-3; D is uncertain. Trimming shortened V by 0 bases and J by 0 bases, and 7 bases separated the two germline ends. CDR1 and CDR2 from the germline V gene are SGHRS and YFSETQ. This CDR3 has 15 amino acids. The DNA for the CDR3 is TGCGCCAGCAGCTTGGTCGGGGACTCTGGAAACACCATATATTTT. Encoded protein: CASSLVGDSGNTIYF.

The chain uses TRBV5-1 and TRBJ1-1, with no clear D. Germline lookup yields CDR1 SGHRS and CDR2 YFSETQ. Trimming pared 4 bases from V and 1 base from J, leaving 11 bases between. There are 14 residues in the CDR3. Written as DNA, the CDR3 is TGCGCCAGCAGCCCCCACGGATCGAACACTGAAGCTTTCTTT. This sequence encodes CASSPHGSNTEAFF.

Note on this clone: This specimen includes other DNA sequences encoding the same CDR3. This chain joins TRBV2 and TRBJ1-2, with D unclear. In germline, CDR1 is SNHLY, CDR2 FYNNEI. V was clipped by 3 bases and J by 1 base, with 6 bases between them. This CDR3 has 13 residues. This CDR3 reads CASSEQRNYGYTF. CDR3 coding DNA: TGTGCCAGCAGTGAGCAGCGTAACTATGGCTACACCTTC.

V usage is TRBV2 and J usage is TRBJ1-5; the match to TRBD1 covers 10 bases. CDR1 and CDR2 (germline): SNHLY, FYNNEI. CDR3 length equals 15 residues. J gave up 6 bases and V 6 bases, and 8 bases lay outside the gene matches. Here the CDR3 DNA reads TGTGCCAGCAGCAAAAGGGACAGGGGCCCTCAGCCCCAGCATTTT. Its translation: CASSKRDRGPQPQHF.

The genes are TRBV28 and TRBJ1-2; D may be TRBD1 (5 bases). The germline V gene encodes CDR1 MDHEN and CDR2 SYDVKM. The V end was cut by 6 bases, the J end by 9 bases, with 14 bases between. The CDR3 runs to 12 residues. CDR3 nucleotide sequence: TGTGCCAGCAGCACAATTAGGGGTAGCTACACCTTC. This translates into CASSTIRGSYTF.

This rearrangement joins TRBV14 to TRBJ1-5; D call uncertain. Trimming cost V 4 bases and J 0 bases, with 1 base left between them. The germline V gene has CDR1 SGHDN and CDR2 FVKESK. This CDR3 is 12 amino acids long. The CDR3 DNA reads TGTGCCAGCAGCCTTAGCAATCAGCCCCAGCATTTT. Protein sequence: CASSLSNQPQHF.

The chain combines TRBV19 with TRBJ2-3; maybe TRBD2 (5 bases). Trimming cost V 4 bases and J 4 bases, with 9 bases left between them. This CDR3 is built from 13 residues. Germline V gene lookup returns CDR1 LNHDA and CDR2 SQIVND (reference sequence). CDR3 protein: CASSTGSSDTQYF. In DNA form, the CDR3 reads TGTGCCAGTAGTACGGGGTCCTCAGATACGCAGTATTTT.

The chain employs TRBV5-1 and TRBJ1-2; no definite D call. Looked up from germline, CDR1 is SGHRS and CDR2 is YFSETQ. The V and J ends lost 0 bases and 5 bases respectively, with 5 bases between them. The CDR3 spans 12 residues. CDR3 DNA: TGCGCCAGCAGCTTGGGACTGTATGGCTACACCTTC. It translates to CASSLGLYGYTF.

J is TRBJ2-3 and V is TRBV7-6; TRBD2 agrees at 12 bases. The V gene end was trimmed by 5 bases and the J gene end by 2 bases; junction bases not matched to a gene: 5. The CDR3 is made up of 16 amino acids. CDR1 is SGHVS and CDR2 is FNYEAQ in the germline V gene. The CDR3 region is CASSHGLAGLTDTQYF. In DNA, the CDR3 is TGTGCCAGCAGCCACGGACTAGCGGGACTCACAGATACGCAGTATTTT.

For the CDR3, the DNA is TGTGCCAGTAGTATTTATTTTGGGGGCAATCAGCCCCAGCATTTT. Translated: CASSIYFGGNQPQHF. The V and J genes are TRBV19 and TRBJ1-5; D is uncertain. Trimming took off 3 bases at V and 2 bases at J, with 11 bases between the two ends. Germline V gene lookup returns CDR1 LNHDA and CDR2 SQIVND (reference sequence). This CDR3 region has 15 residues.

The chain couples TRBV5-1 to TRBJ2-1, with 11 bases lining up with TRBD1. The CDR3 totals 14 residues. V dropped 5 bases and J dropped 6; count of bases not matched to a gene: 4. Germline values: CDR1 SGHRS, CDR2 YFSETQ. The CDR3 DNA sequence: TGCGCCAGCAGTTCCGGGACAGGGGGCAATGAGCAGTTCTTC. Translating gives CASSSGTGGNEQFF.

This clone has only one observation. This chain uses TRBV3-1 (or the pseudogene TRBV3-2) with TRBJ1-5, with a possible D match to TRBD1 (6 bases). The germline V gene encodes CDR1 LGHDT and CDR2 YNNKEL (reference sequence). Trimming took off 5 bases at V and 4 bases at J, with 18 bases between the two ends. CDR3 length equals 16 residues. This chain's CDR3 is CASSYPRLTGNQPQHF. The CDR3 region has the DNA TGTGCCAGCAGCTACCCTCGATTGACAGGTAATCAGCCCCAGCATTTT.